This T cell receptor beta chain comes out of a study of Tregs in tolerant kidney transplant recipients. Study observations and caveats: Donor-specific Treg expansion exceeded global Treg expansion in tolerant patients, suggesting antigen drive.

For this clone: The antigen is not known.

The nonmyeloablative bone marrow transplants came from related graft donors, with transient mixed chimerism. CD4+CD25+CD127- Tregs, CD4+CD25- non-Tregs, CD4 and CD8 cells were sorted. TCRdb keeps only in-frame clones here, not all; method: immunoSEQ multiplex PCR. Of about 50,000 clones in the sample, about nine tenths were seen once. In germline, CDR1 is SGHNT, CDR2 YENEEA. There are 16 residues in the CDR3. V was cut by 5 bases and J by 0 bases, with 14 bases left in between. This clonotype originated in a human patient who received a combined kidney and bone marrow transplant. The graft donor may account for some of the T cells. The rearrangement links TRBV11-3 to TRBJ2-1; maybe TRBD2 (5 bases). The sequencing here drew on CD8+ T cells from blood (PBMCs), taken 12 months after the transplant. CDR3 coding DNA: TGTGCCAGCAGCCCCTTCGGGGAAAGCTCCTACAATGAGCAGTTCTTC. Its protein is CASSPFGESSYNEQFF. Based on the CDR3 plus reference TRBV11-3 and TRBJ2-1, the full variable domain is EAGVVQSPRYKIIEKKQPVAFWCNPISGHNTLYWYLQNLGQGPELLIRYENEEAVDDSQLPKDRFSAERLKGVDSTLKIQPAELGDSAVYLCASSPFGESSYNEQFFGPGTRLTVL.